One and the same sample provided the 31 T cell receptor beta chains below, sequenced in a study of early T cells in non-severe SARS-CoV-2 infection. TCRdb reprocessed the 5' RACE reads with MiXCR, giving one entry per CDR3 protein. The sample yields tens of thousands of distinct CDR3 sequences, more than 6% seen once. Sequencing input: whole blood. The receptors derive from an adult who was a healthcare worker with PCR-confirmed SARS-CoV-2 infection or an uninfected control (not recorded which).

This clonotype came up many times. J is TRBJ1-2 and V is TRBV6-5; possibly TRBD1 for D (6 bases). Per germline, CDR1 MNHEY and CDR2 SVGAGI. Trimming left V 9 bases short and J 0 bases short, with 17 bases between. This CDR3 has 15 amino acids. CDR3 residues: CASTKQGTANYGYTF. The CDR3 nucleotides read TGTGCCAGTACTAAACAGGGAACAGCTAACTATGGCTACACCTTC.

The CDR3 DNA sequence: TGTGCCAGCAGTCCCCTACAGGGGGCGCTTGTCGGGGAGCTGTTTTTT. Translation: CASSPLQGALVGELFF. The rearrangement joins TRBV27 to TRBJ2-2, with 9 bases aligning to TRBD1. V dropped 5 bases and J dropped 7; count of bases not matched to a gene: 11. The CDR3 extends over 16 amino acids. The V gene's germline CDR1 is MNHEY and CDR2 SMNVEV (reference sequence).

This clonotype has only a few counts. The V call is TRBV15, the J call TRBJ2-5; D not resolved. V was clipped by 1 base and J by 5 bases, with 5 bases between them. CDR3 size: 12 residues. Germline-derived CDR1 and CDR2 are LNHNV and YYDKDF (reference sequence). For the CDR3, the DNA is TGTGCCACCAGCAGAGTCGGGGAGACCCAGTACTTC. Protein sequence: CATSRVGETQYF.

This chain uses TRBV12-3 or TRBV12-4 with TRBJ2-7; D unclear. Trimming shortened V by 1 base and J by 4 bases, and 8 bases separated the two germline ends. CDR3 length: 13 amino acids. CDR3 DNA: TGTGCCAGCAGTTTAGAATTACGGTACGAGCAGTACTTC. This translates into CASSLELRYEQYF.

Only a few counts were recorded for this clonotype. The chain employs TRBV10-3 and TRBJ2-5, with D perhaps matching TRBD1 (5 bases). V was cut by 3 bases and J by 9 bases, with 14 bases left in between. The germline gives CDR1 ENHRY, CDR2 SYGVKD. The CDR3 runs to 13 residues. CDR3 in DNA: TGTGCCATCAGTGAAGCACCCAGGGTGCCCCAGTACTTC. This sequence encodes CAISEAPRVPQYF.

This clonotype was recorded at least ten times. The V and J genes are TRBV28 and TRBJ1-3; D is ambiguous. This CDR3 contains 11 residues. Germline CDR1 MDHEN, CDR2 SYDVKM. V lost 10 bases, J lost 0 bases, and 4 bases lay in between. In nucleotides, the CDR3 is TGTGCCACCTTCTCTGGAAACACCATATATTTT. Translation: CATFSGNTIYF.

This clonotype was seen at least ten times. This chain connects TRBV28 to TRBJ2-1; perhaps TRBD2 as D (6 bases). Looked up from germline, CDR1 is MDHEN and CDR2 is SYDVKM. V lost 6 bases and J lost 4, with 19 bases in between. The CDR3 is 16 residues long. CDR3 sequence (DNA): TGTGCCAGCAGCCCGATCCCGGGGGACGAATACAATGAGCAGTTCTTC. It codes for CASSPIPGDEYNEQFF.

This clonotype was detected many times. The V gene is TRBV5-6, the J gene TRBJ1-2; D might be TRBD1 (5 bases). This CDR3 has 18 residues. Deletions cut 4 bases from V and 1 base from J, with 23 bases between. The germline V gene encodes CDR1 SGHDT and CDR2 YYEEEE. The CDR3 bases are TGTGCCAGCAGCCACACCCTACTAGACAGCCCGATTAACTATGGCTACACCTTC. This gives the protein CASSHTLLDSPINYGYTF.

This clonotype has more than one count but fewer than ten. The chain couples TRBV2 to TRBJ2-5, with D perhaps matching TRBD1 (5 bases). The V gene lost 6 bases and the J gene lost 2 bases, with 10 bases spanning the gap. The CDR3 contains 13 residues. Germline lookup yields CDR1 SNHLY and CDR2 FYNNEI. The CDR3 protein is CASREQEQETQYF. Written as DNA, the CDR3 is TGTGCCAGCAGGGAACAGGAGCAAGAGACCCAGTACTTC. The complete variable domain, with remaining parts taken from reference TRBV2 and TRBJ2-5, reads EPEVTQTPSHQVTQMGQEVILRCVPISNHLYFYWYRQILGQKVEFLVSFYNNEISEKSEIFDDQFSVERPDGSNFTLKIRSTKLEDSAMYFCASREQEQETQYFGPGTRLLVL.

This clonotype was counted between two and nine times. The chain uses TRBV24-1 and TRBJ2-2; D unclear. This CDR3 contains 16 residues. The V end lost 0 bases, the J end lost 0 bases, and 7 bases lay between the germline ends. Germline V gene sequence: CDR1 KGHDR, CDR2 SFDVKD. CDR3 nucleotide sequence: TGTGCCACCAGTGATTTGCGTGGCCCGAACACCGGGGAGCTGTTTTTT. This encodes CATSDLRGPNTGELFF.

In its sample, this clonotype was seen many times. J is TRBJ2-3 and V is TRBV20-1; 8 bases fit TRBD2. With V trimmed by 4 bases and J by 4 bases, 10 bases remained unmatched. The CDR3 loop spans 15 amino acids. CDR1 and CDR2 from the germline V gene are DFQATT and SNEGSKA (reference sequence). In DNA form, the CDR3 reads TGCAGTGCTATCATAGGGACTAGAAGAGCAGATACGCAGTATTTT. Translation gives CSAIIGTRRADTQYF.

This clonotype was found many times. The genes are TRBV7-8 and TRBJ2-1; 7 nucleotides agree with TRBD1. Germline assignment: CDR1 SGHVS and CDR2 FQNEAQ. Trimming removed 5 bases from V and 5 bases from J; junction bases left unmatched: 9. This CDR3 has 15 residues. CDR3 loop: CASSPYRGMDNEQFF. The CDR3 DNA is TGTGCCAGCAGCCCCTACAGGGGAATGGACAATGAGCAGTTCTTC.

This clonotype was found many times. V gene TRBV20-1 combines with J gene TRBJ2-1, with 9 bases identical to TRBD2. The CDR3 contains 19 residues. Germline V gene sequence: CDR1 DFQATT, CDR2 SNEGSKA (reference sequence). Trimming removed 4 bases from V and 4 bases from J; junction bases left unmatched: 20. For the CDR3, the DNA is TGCAGTGCTACCTCCGGGCTAGCGGGGTCAGTAGGTGAATACAATGAGCAGTTCTTC. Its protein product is CSATSGLAGSVGEYNEQFF.

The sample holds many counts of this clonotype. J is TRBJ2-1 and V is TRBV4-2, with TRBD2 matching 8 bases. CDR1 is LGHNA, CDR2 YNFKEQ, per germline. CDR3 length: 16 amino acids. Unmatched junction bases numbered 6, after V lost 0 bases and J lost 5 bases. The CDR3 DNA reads TGTGCCAGCAGCCAAGATGAGGGTAGCGGGAACAATGAGCAGTTCTTC. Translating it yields CASSQDEGSGNNEQFF.

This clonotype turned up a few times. The CDR3 spells CASSSGQGGTEAFF. In nucleotides, the CDR3 is TGTGCCAGCTCATCCGGACAGGGTGGCACTGAAGCTTTCTTT. This sequence joins TRBV18 and TRBJ1-1; 8 positions agree with TRBD1. Germline trimming cut 5 bases from V and 4 bases from J; bases unmatched to any gene: 6. The CDR3 length is 14 residues. Germline values: CDR1 KGHSH, CDR2 LQKENI. The variable domain in full, completed from reference TRBV18 and TRBJ1-1, reads NAGVMQNPRHLVRRRGQEARLRCSPMKGHSHVYWYRQLPEEGLKFMVYLQKENIIDESGMPKERFSAEFPKEGPSILRIQQVVRGDSAAYFCASSSGQGGTEAFFGQGTRLTVV.

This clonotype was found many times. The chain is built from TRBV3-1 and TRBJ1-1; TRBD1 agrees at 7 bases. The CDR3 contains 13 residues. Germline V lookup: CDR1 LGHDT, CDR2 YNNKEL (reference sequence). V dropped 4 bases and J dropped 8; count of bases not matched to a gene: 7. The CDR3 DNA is TGTGCCAGCAGCCCGACAGGGCTCCCAGAAGCTTTCTTT. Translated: CASSPTGLPEAFF.

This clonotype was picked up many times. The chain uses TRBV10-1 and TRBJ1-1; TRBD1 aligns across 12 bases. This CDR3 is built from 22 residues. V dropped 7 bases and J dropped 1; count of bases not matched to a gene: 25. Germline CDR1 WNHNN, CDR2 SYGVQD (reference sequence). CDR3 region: CASMGFETGQGAKGAQNTEAFF. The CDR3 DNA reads TGCGCCAGCATGGGATTTGAAACGGGACAGGGGGCGAAGGGCGCACAGAACACTGAAGCTTTCTTT.

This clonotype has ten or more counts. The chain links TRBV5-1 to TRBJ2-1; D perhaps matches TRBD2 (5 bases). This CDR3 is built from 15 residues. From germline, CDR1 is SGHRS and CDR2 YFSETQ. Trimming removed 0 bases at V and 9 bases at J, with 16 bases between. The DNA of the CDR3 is TGCGCCAGCAGCTTGGGAGGGAGTGCCGCCCGTGAGCAGTTCTTC. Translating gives CASSLGGSAAREQFF.

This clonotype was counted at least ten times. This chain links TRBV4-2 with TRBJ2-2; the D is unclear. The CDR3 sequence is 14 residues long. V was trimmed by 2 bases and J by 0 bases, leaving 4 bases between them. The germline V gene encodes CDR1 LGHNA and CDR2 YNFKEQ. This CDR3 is CASSQPPNTGELFF. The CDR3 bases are TGTGCCAGCAGCCAACCCCCGAACACCGGGGAGCTGTTTTTT.

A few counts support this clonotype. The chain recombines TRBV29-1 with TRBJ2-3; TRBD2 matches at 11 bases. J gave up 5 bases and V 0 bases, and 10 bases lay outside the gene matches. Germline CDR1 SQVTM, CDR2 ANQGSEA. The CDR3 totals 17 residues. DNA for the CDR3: TGCAGCGTTGAAGATCTCGGTAGCGGGAGGGCCATAGATACGCAGTATTTT. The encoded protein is CSVEDLGSGRAIDTQYF.

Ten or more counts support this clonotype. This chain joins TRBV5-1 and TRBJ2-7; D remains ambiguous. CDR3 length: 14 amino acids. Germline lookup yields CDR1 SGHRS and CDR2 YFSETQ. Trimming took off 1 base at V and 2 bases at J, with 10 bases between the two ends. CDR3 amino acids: CASSLWRRPYEQYF. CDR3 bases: TGCGCCAGCAGCTTGTGGCGGCGACCCTACGAGCAGTACTTC.

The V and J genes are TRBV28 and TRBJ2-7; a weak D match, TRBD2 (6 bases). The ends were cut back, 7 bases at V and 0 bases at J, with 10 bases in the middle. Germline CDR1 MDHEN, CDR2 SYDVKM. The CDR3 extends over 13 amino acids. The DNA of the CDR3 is TGTGCCAGCACCGGGACTCCCTCCTACGAGCAGTACTTC. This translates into CASTGTPSYEQYF. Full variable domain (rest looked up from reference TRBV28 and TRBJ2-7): DVKVTQSSRYLVKRTGEKVFLECVQDMDHENMFWYRQDPGLGLRLIYFSYDVKMKEKGDIPEGYSVSREKKERFSLILESASTNQTSMYLCASTGTPSYEQYFGPGTRLTVT.

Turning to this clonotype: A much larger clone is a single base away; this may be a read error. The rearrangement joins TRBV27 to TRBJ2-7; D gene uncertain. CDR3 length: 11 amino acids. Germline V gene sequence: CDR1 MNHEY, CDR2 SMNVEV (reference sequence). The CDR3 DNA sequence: TGTGCCAGCCAAAGTTCCTACGAGCAGAACTTC. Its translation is CASQSSYEQNF.

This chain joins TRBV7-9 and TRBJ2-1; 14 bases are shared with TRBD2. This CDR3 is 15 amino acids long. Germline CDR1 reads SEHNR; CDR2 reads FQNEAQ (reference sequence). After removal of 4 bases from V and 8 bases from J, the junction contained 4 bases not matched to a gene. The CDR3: CASSWGTSGSDEQFF. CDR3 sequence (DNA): TGTGCCAGCAGCTGGGGGACTAGCGGGAGTGATGAGCAGTTCTTC. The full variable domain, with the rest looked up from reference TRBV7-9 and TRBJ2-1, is DTGVSQNPRHKITKRGQNVTFRCDPISEHNRLYWYRQTLGQGPEFLTYFQNEAQLEKSRLLSDRFSAERPKGSFSTLEIQRTEQGDSAMYLCASSWGTSGSDEQFFGPGTRLTVL.

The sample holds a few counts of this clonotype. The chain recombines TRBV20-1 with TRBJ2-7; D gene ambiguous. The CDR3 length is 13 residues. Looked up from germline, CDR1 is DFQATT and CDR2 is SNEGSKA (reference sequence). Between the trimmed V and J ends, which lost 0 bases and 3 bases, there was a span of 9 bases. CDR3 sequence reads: CSARDLGFYEQYF. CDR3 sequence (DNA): TGCAGTGCTAGAGATTTGGGCTTCTACGAGCAGTACTTC.

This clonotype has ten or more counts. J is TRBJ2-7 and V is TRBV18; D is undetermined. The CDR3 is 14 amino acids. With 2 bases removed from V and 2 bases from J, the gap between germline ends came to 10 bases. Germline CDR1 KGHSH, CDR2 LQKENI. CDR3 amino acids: CASSPASQTYEQYF. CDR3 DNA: TGTGCCAGCTCACCAGCCAGCCAGACCTACGAGCAGTACTTC.

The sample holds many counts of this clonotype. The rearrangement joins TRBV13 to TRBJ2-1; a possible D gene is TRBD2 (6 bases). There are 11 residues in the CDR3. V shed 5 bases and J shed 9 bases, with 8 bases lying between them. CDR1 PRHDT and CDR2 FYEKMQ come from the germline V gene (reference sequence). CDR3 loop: CASSLEGEQFF. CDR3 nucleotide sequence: TGTGCCAGCAGCCTGGAGGGTGAGCAGTTCTTC.

The CDR3 DNA reads TGTGCCAGCAGCTTAGGACTAGCGGGCTACGAGCAGTACTTC. Its translation: CASSLGLAGYEQYF. The chain links TRBV11-2 to TRBJ2-7; 10 bases line up with TRBD2. There are 14 residues in the CDR3. V was pared by 1 base and J by 3 bases, with 0 bases of the junction left unmatched. In germline, CDR1 is SGHAT, CDR2 FQNNGV.

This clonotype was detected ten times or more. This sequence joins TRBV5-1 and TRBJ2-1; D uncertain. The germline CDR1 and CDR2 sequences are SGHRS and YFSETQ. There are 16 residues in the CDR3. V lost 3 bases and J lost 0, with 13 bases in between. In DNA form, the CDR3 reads TGCGCCAGCAGCTACCGGGCCCAGAGCTCCTACAATGAGCAGTTCTTC. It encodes CASSYRAQSSYNEQFF.

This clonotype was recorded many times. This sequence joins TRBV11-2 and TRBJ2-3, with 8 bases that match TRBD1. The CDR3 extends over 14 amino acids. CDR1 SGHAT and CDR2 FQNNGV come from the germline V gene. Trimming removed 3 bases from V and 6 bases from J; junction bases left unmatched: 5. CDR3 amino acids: CASSLGTGGDTQYF. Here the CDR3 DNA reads TGTGCCAGCAGCTTGGGGACAGGAGGGGATACGCAGTATTTT. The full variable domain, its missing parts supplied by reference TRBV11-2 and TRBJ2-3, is EAGVAQSPRYKIIEKRQSVAFWCNPISGHATLYWYQQILGQGPKLLIQFQNNGVVDDSQLPKDRFSAERLKGVDSTLKIQPAKLEDSAVYLCASSLGTGGDTQYFGPGTRLTVL.

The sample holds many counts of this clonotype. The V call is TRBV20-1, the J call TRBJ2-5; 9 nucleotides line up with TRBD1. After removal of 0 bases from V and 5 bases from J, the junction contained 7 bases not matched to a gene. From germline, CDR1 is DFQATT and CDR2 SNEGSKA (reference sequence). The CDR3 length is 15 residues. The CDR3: CSAREGQGESETQYF. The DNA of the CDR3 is TGCAGTGCTAGAGAGGGACAGGGCGAATCGGAGACCCAGTACTTC.